These 4 T cell receptor beta chains were sequenced from one sample in a study of vaccination effects on CD4 cells after COVID-19. These receptors lack a known antigen. The repertoire was sequenced with immunoSEQ multiplex PCR; TCRdb's copy has only in-frame clones and lacks some. Of about 41,000 clones listed, under 75% are singletons. Under the ViraFEST assay, PBMC were stimulated with viral peptide pools so that antigen-specific CD4+ T cells expanded. Sequencing was performed afterwards. Isolation of CD4+ T cells took place after nine to ten days of culture. Having tested negative for nucleocapsid antibodies, the vaccine recipients showed no prior SARS-CoV-2 infection. The material sequenced was CD4+ T cells from PBMCs cultured with HCoV-OC43 spike peptides, taken before COVID-19 vaccination. Subset indicated: HCoV-OC43 spike overlapping peptide pool stimulation. The source of these receptors is a human donor who received a COVID-19 vaccine.

This chain links TRBV27 with TRBJ1-5; the D gene is possibly TRBD1 (5 bases). Germline CDR1 reads MNHEY; CDR2 reads SMNVEV (reference sequence). CDR3 length equals 19 residues. Trimming removed 6 bases from V and 0 bases from J, with 24 bases in between. The CDR3 loop is CASSSSGGRLGDSNQPQHF. For the CDR3, the DNA is TGTGCCAGCAGCAGCTCCGGGGGACGCTTGGGAGATAGCAATCAGCCCCAGCATTTT.

The chain uses TRBV6-1 and TRBJ1-1; D is unresolved. This CDR3 region has 14 residues. V was shortened by 0 bases and J by 3 bases, with 8 bases between the two germline ends. The V gene's germline CDR1 is MNHNS and CDR2 SASEGT. This chain's CDR3 is CASSEAGRDTEAFF. CDR3 in DNA: TGTGCCAGCAGTGAAGCGGGGAGGGACACTGAAGCTTTCTTT.

Many counts were recorded for this clone. The chain employs TRBV28 and TRBJ1-4; TRBD1 might be the D (5 bases). V lost 5 bases to trimming and J lost 0 bases, with 13 bases between them. The germline gives CDR1 MDHEN, CDR2 SYDVKM. The CDR3 runs 16 residues. Written as DNA, the CDR3 is TGTGCCAGCAGTCTGGGGGTGATTGCAACTAATGAAAAACTGTTTTTT. Protein sequence: CASSLGVIATNEKLFF.

The V and J genes are TRBV25-1 and TRBJ2-7; no clear D. The germline V gene encodes CDR1 MGHDK and CDR2 SYGVNS. The CDR3 sequence is 15 residues long. Trimming removed 4 bases from V and 0 bases from J, with 13 bases in between. CDR3 sequence (DNA): TGTGCCAGCAGTGGAGACGGATTCAGCTCCTACGAGCAGTACTTC. The encoded protein is CASSGDGFSSYEQYF.